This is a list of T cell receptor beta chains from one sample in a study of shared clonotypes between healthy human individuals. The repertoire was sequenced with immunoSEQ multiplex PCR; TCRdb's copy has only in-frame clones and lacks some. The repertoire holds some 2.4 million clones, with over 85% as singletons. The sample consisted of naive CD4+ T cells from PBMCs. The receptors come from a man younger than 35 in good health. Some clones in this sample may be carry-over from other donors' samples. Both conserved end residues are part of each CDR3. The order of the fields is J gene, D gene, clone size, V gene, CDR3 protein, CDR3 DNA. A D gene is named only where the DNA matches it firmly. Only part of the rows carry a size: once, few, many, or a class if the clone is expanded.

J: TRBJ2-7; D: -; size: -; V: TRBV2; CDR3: CASSLRRGPYEQYF; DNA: TGTGCCAGCAGCCTCCGCAGGGGACCGTACGAGCAGTACTTC
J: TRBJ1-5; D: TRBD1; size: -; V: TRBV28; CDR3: CASSLERGQGHQPQHF; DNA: TGTGCCAGCAGTTTAGAGAGGGGACAGGGGCATCAGCCCCAGCATTTT
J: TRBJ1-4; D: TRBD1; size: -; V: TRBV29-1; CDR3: CSVEEGQGEKLFF; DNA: TGCAGCGTTGAAGAGGGACAGGGCGAGAAACTGTTTTTT
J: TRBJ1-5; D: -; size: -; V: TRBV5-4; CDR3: CASSRGGGNQPQHF; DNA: TGTGCCAGCAGCCGAGGGGGGGGCAATCAGCCCCAGCATTTT
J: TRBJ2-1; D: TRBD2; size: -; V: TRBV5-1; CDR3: CASSLEVGGMNEQFF; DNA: TGCGCCAGCAGCTTGGAGGTGGGAGGGATGAATGAGCAGTTCTTC
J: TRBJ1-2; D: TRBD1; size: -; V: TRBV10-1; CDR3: CASSEQWGTGGDYGYTF; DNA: TGCGCCAGCAGTGAGCAATGGGGGACAGGGGGCGACTATGGCTACACCTTC
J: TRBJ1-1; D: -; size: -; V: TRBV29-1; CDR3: CSGMGGVVDTEAFF; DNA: TGCAGCGGGATGGGGGGGGTGGTGGACACTGAAGCTTTCTTT
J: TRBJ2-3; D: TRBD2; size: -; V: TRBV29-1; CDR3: CSARRAGGSTDTQYF; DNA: TGCAGCGCCCGGAGGGCGGGAGGGAGTACGGATACGCAGTATTTT
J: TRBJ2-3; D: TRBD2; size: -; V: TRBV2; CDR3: CASTSGLAGRDTQYF; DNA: TGTGCCAGCACCTCGGGACTAGCGGGGAGGGATACGCAGTATTTT
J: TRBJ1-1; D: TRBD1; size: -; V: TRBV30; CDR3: CAWSPYDRGDTEAFF; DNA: TGTGCCTGGAGTCCTTATGACAGGGGGGACACTGAAGCTTTCTTT
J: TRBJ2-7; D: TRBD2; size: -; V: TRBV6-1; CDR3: CAHAGVGASYEQYF; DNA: TGTGCCCACGCGGGAGTTGGAGCCTCCTACGAGCAGTACTTC
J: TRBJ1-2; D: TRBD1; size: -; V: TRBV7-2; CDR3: CASSSRDRGSVGYTF; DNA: TGTGCCAGCAGCTCCCGGGACAGGGGTTCGGTCGGCTACACCTTC
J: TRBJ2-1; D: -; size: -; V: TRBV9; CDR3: CASSPGPGEQFF; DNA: TGTGCCAGCAGCCCGGGGCCCGGTGAGCAGTTCTTC
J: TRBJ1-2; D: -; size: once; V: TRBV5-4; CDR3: CASSPDTDSFYGYTF; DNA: TGTGCCAGCAGCCCCGACACGGACAGCTTCTATGGCTACACCTTC
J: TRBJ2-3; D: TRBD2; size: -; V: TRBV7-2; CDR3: CASSLVPASVAGNTDTQYF; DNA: TGTGCCAGCAGCTTAGTTCCTGCGTCGGTAGCGGGAAACACAGATACGCAGTATTTT
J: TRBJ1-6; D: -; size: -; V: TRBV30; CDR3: CAWSVVTYNSPLHF; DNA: TGTGCCTGGAGTGTCGTGACGTATAATTCACCCCTCCACTTT
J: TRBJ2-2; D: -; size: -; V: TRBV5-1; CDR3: CASSLEFGELFF; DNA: TGCGCCAGCAGCTTGGAGTTCGGGGAGCTGTTTTTT
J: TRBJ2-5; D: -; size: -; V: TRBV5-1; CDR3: CASSGTPEETQYF; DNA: TGCGCCAGCAGCGGGACTCCCGAGGAGACCCAGTACTTC
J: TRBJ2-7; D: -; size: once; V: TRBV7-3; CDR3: CASSFGGGGLTSLSEQYF; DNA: TGTGCCAGCAGCTTTGGTGGAGGCGGACTAACCTCCCTCAGCGAGCAGTACTTC
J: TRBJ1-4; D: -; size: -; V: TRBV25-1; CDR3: CASSRSKQGVLELFF; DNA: TGTGCCAGCTCCCGATCTAAACAGGGTGTATTAGAACTGTTTTTT
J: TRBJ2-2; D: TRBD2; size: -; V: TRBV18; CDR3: CASSLGLAEGGAGELFF; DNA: TGTGCCAGCTCACTGGGACTAGCGGAGGGAGGCGCCGGGGAGCTGTTTTTT
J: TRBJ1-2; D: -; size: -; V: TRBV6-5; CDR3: CASSYAWGSVPYGYTF; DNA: TGTGCCAGCAGTTACGCGTGGGGGTCAGTACCCTATGGCTACACCTTC
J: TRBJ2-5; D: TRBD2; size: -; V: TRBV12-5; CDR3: CASGDPGLAWEARYF; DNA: TGTGCTAGTGGCGACCCCGGACTAGCGTGGGAGGCGCGGTACTTC
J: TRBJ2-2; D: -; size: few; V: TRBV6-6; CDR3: CASSYGTGELFF; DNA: TGTGCCAGCAGTTATGGCACCGGGGAGCTGTTTTTT
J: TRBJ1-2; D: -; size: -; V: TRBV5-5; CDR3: CASSWQDPLGYTF; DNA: TGTGCCAGCAGCTGGCAGGACCCCCTTGGCTACACCTTC
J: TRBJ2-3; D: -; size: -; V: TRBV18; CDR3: CASSRSVPPDTQYF; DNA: TGTGCCAGCTCACGGTCCGTCCCCCCTGATACGCAGTATTTT
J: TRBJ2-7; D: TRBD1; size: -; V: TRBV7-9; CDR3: CASSQGQGAREQYF; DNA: TGTGCCAGCAGCCAGGGACAGGGGGCACGCGAGCAGTACTTC
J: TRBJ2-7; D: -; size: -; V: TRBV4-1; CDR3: CASSQNTAGRTYEQYF; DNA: TGCGCCAGCAGCCAAAACACGGCTGGACGAACCTACGAGCAGTACTTC
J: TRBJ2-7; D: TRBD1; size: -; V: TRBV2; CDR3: CASSGLGTDYEQYF; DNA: TGTGCCAGCAGTGGGCTCGGGACAGACTACGAGCAGTACTTC
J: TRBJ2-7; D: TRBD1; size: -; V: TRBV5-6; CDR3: CASSRDRNSYEQYF; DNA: TGTGCCAGCAGCCGGGACAGGAACTCCTACGAGCAGTACTTC
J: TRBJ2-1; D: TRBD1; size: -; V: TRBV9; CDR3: CASSIGQGHNEQFF; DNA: TGTGCCAGCAGCATAGGACAGGGGCACAATGAGCAGTTCTTC
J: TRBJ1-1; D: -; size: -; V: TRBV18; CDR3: CASSPVATEAFF; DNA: TGTGCCAGCTCACCAGTGGCCACTGAAGCTTTCTTT
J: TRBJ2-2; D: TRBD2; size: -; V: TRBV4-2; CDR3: CASSQRQRPGLAGSGNTGELFF; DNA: TGTGCCAGCAGCCAGAGACAAAGACCGGGACTAGCGGGATCGGGTAACACCGGGGAGCTGTTTTTT
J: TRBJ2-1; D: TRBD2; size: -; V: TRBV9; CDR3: CASSVVATSGRDEQFF; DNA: TGTGCCAGCAGCGTAGTAGCGACTAGCGGGAGGGATGAGCAGTTCTTC
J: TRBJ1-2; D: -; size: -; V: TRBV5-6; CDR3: CASSPIGGANYGYTF; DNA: TGTGCCAGCAGCCCGATAGGAGGAGCTAACTATGGCTACACCTTC
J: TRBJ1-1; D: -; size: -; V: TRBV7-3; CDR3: CASSLISGDTEAFF; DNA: TGTGCCAGCAGCTTAATCTCCGGGGACACTGAAGCTTTCTTT
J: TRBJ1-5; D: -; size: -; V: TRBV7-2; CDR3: CASSFRGVVGNQPQHF; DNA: TGTGCCAGCAGCTTCCGGGGGGTGGTAGGCAATCAGCCCCAGCATTTT
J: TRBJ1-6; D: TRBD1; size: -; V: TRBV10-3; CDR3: CAISVLRGTANNSPLHF; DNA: TGTGCCATCAGTGTCTTAAGGGGGACAGCGAATAATTCACCCCTCCACTTT
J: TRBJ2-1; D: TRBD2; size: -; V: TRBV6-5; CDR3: CASSYSRDYHNEQFF; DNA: TGTGCCAGCAGTTACTCCCGGGACTACCACAATGAGCAGTTCTTC
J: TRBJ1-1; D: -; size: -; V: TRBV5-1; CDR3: CASSLAGRSGAFF; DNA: TGCGCCAGCAGCTTGGCCGGGCGCTCCGGAGCTTTCTTT
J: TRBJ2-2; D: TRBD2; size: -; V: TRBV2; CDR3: CASSLTSGRAVGELFF; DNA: TGTGCCAGCAGCTTGACTAGCGGGAGGGCCGTCGGGGAGCTGTTTTTT
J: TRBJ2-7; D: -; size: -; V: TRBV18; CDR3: CASSSALDGIRHF; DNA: TGTGCCAGCTCTTCAGCCCTGGACGGTATCAGACACTTC
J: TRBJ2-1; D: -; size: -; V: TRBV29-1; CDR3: CSLLGPYNEQFF; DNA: TGCAGCCTTTTGGGTCCCTACAATGAGCAGTTCTTC
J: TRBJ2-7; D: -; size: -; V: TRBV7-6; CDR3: CASSLGGRGYYEQYF; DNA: TGTGCCAGCAGCTTAGGGGGGAGAGGATACTACGAGCAGTACTTC
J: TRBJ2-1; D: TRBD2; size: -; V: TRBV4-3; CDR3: CASSQDGLAGGEQFF; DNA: TGCGCCAGCAGCCAAGATGGGCTAGCGGGAGGTGAGCAGTTCTTC
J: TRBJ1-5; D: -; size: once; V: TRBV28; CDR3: CASSSPTGFNQPQHF; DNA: TGTGCCAGCAGTTCGCCGACAGGCTTCAATCAGCCCCAGCATTTT
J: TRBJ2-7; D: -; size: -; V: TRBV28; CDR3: CASSLSGGGEQYF; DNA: TGTGCCAGCAGTTTATCCGGGGGCGGCGAGCAGTACTTC
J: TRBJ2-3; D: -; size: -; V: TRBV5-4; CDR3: CASSLAGQGPNTDTQYF; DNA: TGTGCCAGCAGCTTGGCTGGTCAGGGGCCAAACACAGATACGCAGTATTTT
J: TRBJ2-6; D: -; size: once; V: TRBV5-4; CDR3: CASSLVGSGANVLTF; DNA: TGTGCCAGCAGCTTGGTAGGGTCTGGGGCCAACGTCCTGACTTTC
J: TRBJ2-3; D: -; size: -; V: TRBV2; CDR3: CASSERGHSTDTQYF; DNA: TGTGCCAGCAGTGAACGGGGCCACTCCACAGATACGCAGTATTTT
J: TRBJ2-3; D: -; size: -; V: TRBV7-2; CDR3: CASSQQGGLHTQYF; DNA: TGTGCCAGCAGCCAACAGGGAGGGCTTCATACGCAGTATTTT
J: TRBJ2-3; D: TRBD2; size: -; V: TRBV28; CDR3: CASSVLSGTRTDTQYF; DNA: TGTGCCAGCAGTGTTCTTAGCGGGACCCGCACAGATACGCAGTATTTT
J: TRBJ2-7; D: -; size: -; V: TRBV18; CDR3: CASSPPIVRMAGVAYEQYF; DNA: TGTGCCAGCTCACCACCTATAGTTCGGATGGCAGGGGTTGCCTACGAGCAGTACTTC
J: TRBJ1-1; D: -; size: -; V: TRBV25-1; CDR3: CASSPGYAEAFF; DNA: TGTGCCAGCAGTCCGGGTTACGCTGAAGCTTTCTTT
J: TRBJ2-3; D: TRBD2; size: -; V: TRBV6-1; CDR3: CAAALAGGPDTQYF; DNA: TGTGCCGCCGCCCTAGCGGGAGGGCCAGATACGCAGTATTTT
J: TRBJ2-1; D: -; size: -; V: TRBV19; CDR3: CAIASASYNEQFF; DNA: TGTGCCATCGCAAGCGCGTCCTACAATGAGCAGTTCTTC
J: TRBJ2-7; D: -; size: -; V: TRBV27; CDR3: CASSVRDSLHYEQYF; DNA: TGTGCCAGCAGTGTTCGGGACTCACTACACTACGAGCAGTACTTC
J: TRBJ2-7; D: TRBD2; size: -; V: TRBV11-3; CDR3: CASSFGSGGAMDEQYF; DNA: TGTGCCAGCAGCTTCGGTAGCGGGGGGGCGATGGACGAGCAGTACTTC
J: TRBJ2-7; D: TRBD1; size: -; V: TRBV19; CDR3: CASSPSGQGGEQYF; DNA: TGTGCCAGTAGCCCATCGGGACAGGGGGGCGAGCAGTACTTC